This T cell receptor (beta chain) is from a study of cytomegalovirus exposure and HLA in healthy donors. PCR used 60 Vbeta primers and 13 Jbeta primers. The table came from immunoSEQ multiplex PCR; TCRdb's copy has only in-frame clones and leaves some out. The sample has almost 70,000 clones; 60% to 75% are singletons. Turning to this clone: One end of the junction varies from germline; a read error may be responsible.

The CDR3 totals 13 residues. Germline lookup yields CDR1 LNHDA and CDR2 SQIVND (reference sequence). The sequenced sample was PBMCs. The chain couples TRBV19 to TRBJ2-7; D is uncertain. The TCR sequence derives from a male donor in good health and CMV-seropositive. CDR3 sequence (DNA): TGTGCCAGTAGTATTTCAATCTCCTACGGGCAGTACTTC. This codes for CASSISISYGQYF. The full variable domain, rest sourced from reference TRBV19 and TRBJ2-7, is DGGITQSPKYLFRKEGQNVTLSCEQNLNHDAMYWYRQDPGQGLRLIYYSQIVNDFQKGDIAEGYSVSREKKESFPLTVTSAQKNPTAFYLCASSISISYGQYFGPGTRLTVT.